The rows below give T cell receptor beta chains drawn from one sample of a study of identical twins. TCRdb called the 5' RACE reads again in MiXCR, with one record for every CDR3 protein. The profile shows some 690,000 distinct CDR3 sequences, 21% of them singletons. The same sample was also studied in work on T cells expressing NK-cell markers.

The sample comprised PBMCs. The receptors were sampled from a woman in her late teens or twenties in good health. Both conserved end residues are part of each CDR3. Fields, in order: clone size, D gene, V gene, J gene, CDR3 DNA, CDR3 protein. The D gene is left open where the match is weak. Size values are once, few and many counts, or a class for expanded clones, and some rows have none.

many	.	TRBV21-1	TRBJ2-1	TGTGCCAGCAGCAAATTTGTAGCGGGAGGCTTAAGCTCCTACAATGAGCAGTTCTTC	CASSKFVAGGLSSYNEQFF
few	.	TRBV11-2	TRBJ2-3	TGTGCCAGCAGTAGTGACGGCACAGATACGCAGTATTTT	CASSSDGTDTQYF
many	.	TRBV20-1	TRBJ2-2	TGCAGTGCTAGAGCAGGGTATCACACCGGGGAGCTGTTTTTT	CSARAGYHTGELFF
.	TRBD1	TRBV6-5	TRBJ1-2	TGTGCCAGCAGTTACGGGACAGGAAGCCTTGTCAACTATGGCTACACCTTC	CASSYGTGSLVNYGYTF
.	.	TRBV5-1	TRBJ2-3	TGCGCCAGCAGCCCCAGTTTGGTTAGCACAGATACGCAGTATTTT	CASSPSLVSTDTQYF
few	.	TRBV21-1	TRBJ2-1	TGTGCCAGCAGCAACGGAGACAATGAGCAGTTCTTC	CASSNGDNEQFF
.	.	TRBV20-1	TRBJ2-7	TGCAGTGTCTTCTCTACTCCTCCTGGGGAGCAGTACTTC	CSVFSTPPGEQYF
.	.	TRBV20-1	TRBJ1-5	TGCAGTGCAAAAATAGAGAGCAATCAGCCCCAGCATTTT	CSAKIESNQPQHF
.	TRBD1	TRBV7-9	TRBJ2-1	TGTGCCAGCAGCTTAGACGGGACAGGCAATGAGCAGTTCTTC	CASSLDGTGNEQFF
.	.	TRBV27	TRBJ2-2	TGTGCCAGCGGGCTCAAGGGGGATCACGGGGAGCTGTTTTTT	CASGLKGDHGELFF
few	.	TRBV10-3	TRBJ2-1	TGTGCCATCAGTGGGGGGGCCAATGAGCAGTTCTTC	CAISGGANEQFF
few	.	TRBV27	TRBJ2-1	TGTGCCAGCAGTTTAAACGCGCGTACCAATGAGCAGTTCTTC	CASSLNARTNEQFF
.	.	TRBV7-9	TRBJ2-5	TGTGCCAGCAGCTTATCGTTGAGCCAAGAGACCCAGTACTTC	CASSLSLSQETQYF
once	.	TRBV10-2	TRBJ2-3	TGCGCCAGCAAGGAAATGGCTAGCACAGATACGCAGTATTTT	CASKEMASTDTQYF
.	.	TRBV29-1	TRBJ2-2	TGCAGCGTTATATTAGAGCCCTCGAACACCGGGGAGCTGTTTTTT	CSVILEPSNTGELFF
.	.	TRBV20-1	TRBJ1-1	TGCAGTGCTAGGTCTGGCAGGGGAGCTTTCTTT	CSARSGRGAFF
many	TRBD2	TRBV20-1	TRBJ2-3	TGCAGTGCTAGAGCACGGGGGGGGATGGATACGCAGTATTTT	CSARARGGMDTQYF
few	TRBD2	TRBV20-1	TRBJ2-1	TGCAGTGCTAGGCGGGGGGGCCAGAATGAGCAGTTCTTC	CSARRGGQNEQFF
few	TRBD2	TRBV20-1	TRBJ2-1	TGCAGTGCTATCCTAGCGGCCGCCACGAATGAGCAGTTCTTC	CSAILAAATNEQFF
few	.	TRBV7-2	TRBJ1-1	TGTGCCAGCAGCTTAATGTCAGGGCAGGGTGAAGCTTTCTTT	CASSLMSGQGEAFF
.	.	TRBV4-1	TRBJ2-1	TGCGCCAGCAGCCAGATGAATGAGCAGTTCTTC	CASSQMNEQFF
.	.	TRBV20-1	TRBJ2-7	TGCAGTGCTAGAGGGGGGGATGGCGGGCAGTACTTC	CSARGGDGGQYF
.	.	TRBV29-1	TRBJ2-5	TGCAGCGGGGGCCGCCAAGAGACCCAGTACTTC	CSGGRQETQYF
.	TRBD1	TRBV5-1	TRBJ2-1	TGCGCCAGCAGCGGGGACAGTACGGTCGATGAGCAGTTCTTC	CASSGDSTVDEQFF
.	.	TRBV10-3	TRBJ2-7	TGTGCCATCAGCCCCGACAGTACCTACGAGCAGTACTTC	CAISPDSTYEQYF
.	.	TRBV6-5	TRBJ1-1	TGTGCCAGCAGTTACTCGAAAGGGACGACTGAAGCTTTCTTT	CASSYSKGTTEAFF
.	TRBD1	TRBV20-1	TRBJ1-2	TGCAGTGCTAGAGACCTTAAACAGGGGGCGGACTATGGCTACACCTTC	CSARDLKQGADYGYTF
.	.	TRBV6-5	TRBJ2-1	TGTGCCAGCAGTTACTCGCCCCACCCGGGGAATGAGCAGTTCTTC	CASSYSPHPGNEQFF
few	TRBD2	TRBV11-2	TRBJ2-7	TGTGCCAGCAGCTTAGATGTCGGGACTAGCGGGTCCTACGAGCAGTACTTC	CASSLDVGTSGSYEQYF
once	.	TRBV5-1	TRBJ2-5	TGCGCCAGCAGCTCAATCAGGGGTGAGACCCAGTACTTC	CASSSIRGETQYF
.	.	TRBV6-5	TRBJ1-1	TGTGCCAGCAGTTACACTGGGGGAAACACTGAAGCTTTCTTT	CASSYTGGNTEAFF
few	.	TRBV12-3/TRBV12-4	TRBJ2-3	TGTGCCAGCAGTTCTTGGCTCGAAATCTACACAGATACGCAGTATTTT	CASSSWLEIYTDTQYF
.	TRBD2	TRBV20-1	TRBJ2-1	TGCAGTGCCAGGACTAGCGGGGGGGCTGGCTACAATGAGCAGTTCTTC	CSARTSGGAGYNEQFF
.	.	TRBV20-1	TRBJ2-7	TGCAGTGCGCAAGAGCGACAGACCGAGCAGTACTTC	CSAQERQTEQYF
.	.	TRBV20-1	TRBJ2-7	TGCAGTGCTAGAGATATCTACGGGGCGAGGCGTCGCGAGCAGTACTTC	CSARDIYGARRREQYF
few	TRBD1	TRBV24-1	TRBJ2-1	TGTGCCACCAGTGATCCCGGACAGGGGGCGGGTGAGCAGTTCTTC	CATSDPGQGAGEQFF
few	TRBD2	TRBV20-1	TRBJ2-1	TGCAGTGCAAAGGGACTAGCGGGGGGCTTCAATGAGCAGTTCTTC	CSAKGLAGGFNEQFF
.	TRBD1	TRBV12-3/TRBV12-4	TRBJ2-7	TGTGCCAGCAGTGCACAGGGGAGAGGCTACGAGCAGTACTTC	CASSAQGRGYEQYF
few	.	TRBV20-1	TRBJ2-2	TGCAGTGCTAGAGAATTTGGGACCACCGGGGAGCTGTTTTTT	CSAREFGTTGELFF
.	TRBD1	TRBV6-2/TRBV6-3	TRBJ2-7	TGTGCCAGCACCACCGGGACAGGGGTCTACGAGCAGTACTTC	CASTTGTGVYEQYF
few	.	TRBV10-2	TRBJ1-2	TGCGCCAGCAGGTCTGGGAGTAGTGGGAGTGGCTACACCTTC	CASRSGSSGSGYTF
.	.	TRBV28	TRBJ1-2	TGTGCCAGCAGGACACAGGGCACCTATGGCTACACCTTC	CASRTQGTYGYTF
.	.	TRBV24-1	TRBJ2-3	TGTGCCACCAGTGCCCAGGACAAAGATACGCAGTATTTT	CATSAQDKDTQYF
.	.	TRBV7-9	TRBJ2-1	TGTGCCAGCATTGGGGGACGGCGGGGTGAGCAGTTCTTC	CASIGGRRGEQFF
.	TRBD2	TRBV7-9	TRBJ2-1	TGTGCCAGCAGCTTTAGCGGGGGGCATCTCAATGAGCAGTTCTTC	CASSFSGGHLNEQFF
.	.	TRBV5-1	TRBJ2-7	TGCGCCAGCAGGGACACGCGCCCGGACGAGCAGTACTTC	CASRDTRPDEQYF
.	.	TRBV5-1	TRBJ1-5	TGCGCCAGCAGCCCCGAAGGTGTCCGGGGGGTTCCCCAGCATTTT	CASSPEGVRGVPQHF